Listed here is a single TCR beta chain. These data come from a study of blood T cell repertoires in COVID-19. Study-level background: There were acute and convalescent COVID-19 samples, and they came from the United States, Italy and Spain. Sample material is recorded as cDNA or gDNA derived from T cells, B-cell-depleted T cells, or PBMCs.

Per the original data handling: Amplification of reference gene primers provided the estimated nucleated cell counts. Profiled with immunoSEQ multiplex PCR; TCRdb holds only in-frame clones, not every one. The V and J calls and clone size come from that table; D and trimming were worked out from the DNA. The sample records roughly 350,000 clones, around 87% being singletons. With V trimmed by 1 base and J by 3 bases, 4 bases remained unmatched. From germline, CDR1 is SGHTA and CDR2 FQGTGA. CDR3 size: 16 residues. Source material: peripheral blood. The chain employs TRBV7-3 and TRBJ2-5, with 11 nucleotides matching TRBD2. The sequence derives from a woman aged 30 to 39 with COVID-19, enrolled during active disease. The CDR3 spells CASSLMGLAEEETQYF. CDR3 bases: TGTGCCAGCAGCTTAATGGGACTAGCGGAAGAAGAGACCCAGTACTTC.